This entry is about one TCR beta chain. CDR1 and CDR2 (germline): SGHAT, FQNNGV. This CDR3 has 16 residues. V lost 0 bases to trimming and J lost 4 bases; unmatched junction nucleotides: 2. The data were obtained in a study of blood T cells in healthy people across ages. Through a sample-barcoded 5' primer and a J-beta primer mix, a second PCR was run for 7 to 11 cycles. TCRdb reanalysed the 5' RACE reads using MiXCR and keeps one entry per CDR3 protein. The sample has over a million distinct CDR3 sequences; roughly 64% are singletons. This sequence originates from a young man in good health. The chain uses TRBV11-2 and TRBJ2-3; TRBD1 matches at 12 bases. Sequencing used blood. As DNA, the CDR3 is TGTGCCAGCAGCTTAGAGGGGACAGGGGGCGCAGATACGCAGTATTTT. The encoded protein is CASSLEGTGGADTQYF.